The 19 T cell receptor beta chains below were found in one sample sequenced in a study of CD8 T cells in Susac syndrome. Reverse transcription of about 0.45 to 1 ug RNA used random hexamers. TCRdb analysed the immunoSEQ multiplex PCR reads with MiXCR anew, one entry per CDR3 protein. The sample consists of 190,000 or so distinct CDR3 sequences, roughly 95% of them appearing once. Specimen: CD4+ T cells from PBMCs. All receptors come from a human donor with multiple sclerosis.

As concerns this clonotype: It is unclear where the CDR3 begins or ends on the DNA, so no DNA is shown, and the CDR3 is as TCRdb lists it. This chain connects TRBV29-1 to TRBJ1-2; the table assigns TRBD1, which was not confirmed against the DNA. The CDR3 totals 10 residues, both ends included. Per germline, CDR1 SQVTM and CDR2 ANQGSEA. The CDR3 reads CSVGQGTNTF.

The J gene is TRBJ1-1, the V gene TRBV19; D is ambiguous. This CDR3 region has 13 residues. Germline V gene sequence: CDR1 LNHDA, CDR2 SQIVND (reference sequence). The V and J ends lost 9 bases and 1 base respectively, with 12 bases between them. The CDR3 DNA reads as TGTGCCAGCGCTCTCCAGCGGAACACTGAAGCTTTCTTT. It specifies CASALQRNTEAFF.

This chain uses TRBV4-1 with TRBJ2-1, with 14 bases lining up with TRBD2. Germline CDR1 reads MGHRA; CDR2 reads YSYEKL. The CDR3 is 17 residues long. V lost 0 bases to trimming and J lost 12 bases; unmatched junction nucleotides: 10. CDR3: CASSQDGGQTSGRGQFF. For the CDR3, the DNA is TGCGCCAGCAGCCAAGATGGGGGCCAGACTAGCGGGAGGGGGCAGTTCTTC.

V gene TRBV4-2 combines with J gene TRBJ2-5; D is possibly TRBD1 (7 bases). This CDR3 has 15 amino acids. The germline CDR1 and CDR2 sequences are LGHNA and YNFKEQ. The ends were cut back, 0 bases at V and 7 bases at J, with 15 bases in the middle. The CDR3 DNA follows: TGTGCCAGCAGCCAAGAAACGGGCAGGGGGGTGACCCAGTACTTC. As protein: CASSQETGRGVTQYF.

The V and J genes are TRBV7-8 and TRBJ2-7, with 7 nucleotides matching TRBD1. The CDR3 contains 14 residues. The germline CDR1 and CDR2 sequences are SGHVS and FQNEAQ. With 11 bases clipped from V and 2 bases from J, the junction kept 12 bases outside the gene matches. CDR3 residues: CASSKGAETYEQYF. The CDR3 DNA is TGTGCCTCCTCAAAGGGGGCGGAGACCTACGAGCAGTACTTC.

This chain uses TRBV11-2 with TRBJ2-1; unclear D gene. CDR1 and CDR2 (germline): SGHAT, FQNNGV. Trimming took 5 bases from V and 7 from J, leaving 9 bases between them. This CDR3 is 12 amino acids long. DNA of the CDR3: TGTGCCAGCAGCCGATTCCAGAATGAGCAGTTCTTC. This codes for CASSRFQNEQFF.

This clonotype was seen only once. This sequence joins TRBV7-6 and TRBJ2-3; 7 bases fit TRBD1. The length of the CDR3 is 15 residues. With 5 bases clipped from V and 2 bases from J, the junction kept 7 bases outside the gene matches. Germline lookup yields CDR1 SGHVS and CDR2 FNYEAQ. The CDR3 bases are TGTGCCAGCAGCCCACGGGGACAGACCACAGATACGCAGTATTTT. It specifies CASSPRGQTTDTQYF. Combining the CDR3 with reference TRBV7-6 and TRBJ2-3 gives the whole variable domain GAGVSQSPRYKVTKRGQDVALRCDPISGHVSLYWYRQALGQGPEFLTYFNYEAQQDKSGLPNDRFSAERPEGSISTLTIQRTEQRDSAMYRCASSPRGQTTDTQYFGPGTRLTVL.

The chain employs TRBV18 and TRBJ1-1, with D unresolved. Trimming shortened V by 8 bases and J by 2 bases, and 6 bases separated the two germline ends. Per germline, CDR1 KGHSH and CDR2 LQKENI. This CDR3 spans 11 amino acids. CDR3 in amino acids: CASTFNTEAFF. The CDR3 DNA is TGTGCCAGCACTTTCAACACTGAAGCTTTCTTT.

The chain recombines TRBV6-1 with TRBJ1-6, with 7 bases aligning to TRBD1. Germline CDR1 is MNHNS and CDR2 is SASEGT. The length of the CDR3 is 15 residues. With 7 bases clipped from V and 5 bases from J, the junction kept 8 bases outside the gene matches. CDR3 bases: TGTGCCAGCACCTCAGGGACAGACCATAATTCACCCCTCCACTTT. As protein: CASTSGTDHNSPLHF.

This clonotype has only one observation. The CDR3 DNA is TGTGCCAGCAGCTATAACACTCGGACAGGGTTAATCGAGCAGTACTTC. It specifies CASSYNTRTGLIEQYF. V and J are TRBV7-2 and TRBJ2-7; 8 bases are shared with TRBD1. Per germline, CDR1 SGHTA and CDR2 FQGNSA. Trimming cost V 4 bases and J 6 bases; bases outside gene matches: 14. The CDR3 sequence is 16 residues long.

This chain connects TRBV20-1 to TRBJ1-2, with 11 bases identical to TRBD1. CDR1 is DFQATT, CDR2 SNEGSKA, per germline (reference sequence). The CDR3 covers 14 residues. The ends lost 2 bases at V and 8 bases at J; junction bases unmatched: 7. The CDR3: CSARRTGGGGGYTF. The DNA for the CDR3 is TGCAGTGCTAGACGGACAGGGGGCGGCGGAGGCTACACCTTC.

The chain carries TRBV20-1 and TRBJ2-1; D is ambiguous. CDR3 size: 14 residues. Trimming left V 5 bases short and J 0 bases short, with 11 bases between. Germline V lookup: CDR1 DFQATT, CDR2 SNEGSKA (reference sequence). The DNA for the CDR3 is TGCAGTGCTGGGCCGGAATACTCCTACAATGAGCAGTTCTTC. It is translated as CSAGPEYSYNEQFF.

In DNA, the CDR3 is TGCAGCGTTGTGGGGCCTGAAGCTTTCTTT. Amino acids: CSVVGPEAFF. The chain links TRBV29-1 to TRBJ1-1; maybe TRBD1 (5 bases). The V end was cut by 4 bases, the J end by 6 bases, with 6 bases between. The CDR3 length is 10 residues. In germline, CDR1 is SQVTM, CDR2 ANQGSEA.

The CDR3 protein is CASSYSRTGVSSYEQYF. In nucleotides, the CDR3 is TGTGCCAGCAGTTACTCGAGGACGGGAGTAAGCTCCTACGAGCAGTACTTC. This chain connects TRBV6-5 to TRBJ2-7, with D tentatively TRBD2 (6 bases). This CDR3 is built from 17 residues. Trimming left V 0 bases short and J 0 bases short, with 15 bases between. CDR1 and CDR2 (germline): MNHEY, SVGAGI.

V is TRBV24-1 and J is TRBJ2-2; 10 bases are a match to TRBD1. The CDR3 sequence is 15 residues long. V lost 4 bases to trimming and J lost 4 bases; unmatched junction nucleotides: 2. Per the germline V gene, CDR1 is KGHDR and CDR2 is SFDVKD. CDR3 residues: CATSEGQGPTGELFF. The CDR3 DNA reads TGTGCCACCAGTGAGGGACAGGGGCCCACCGGGGAGCTGTTTTTT.

This clonotype was counted only a few times. The V call is TRBV12-3 or TRBV12-4, the J call TRBJ2-3; 10 bases line up with TRBD1. Losses at the gene ends were 4 bases for V and 4 bases for J; bases not matched to a gene: 2. The CDR3 is 14 residues long. In DNA form, the CDR3 reads TGTGCCAGCAGTTGGACAGGGGGAGCAGATACGCAGTATTTT. Translating gives CASSWTGGADTQYF.

This chain joins TRBV7-8 and TRBJ2-4; perhaps D is TRBD1 or TRBD2 (5 bases each). The germline V and J ends were trimmed by 5 bases and 1 base, with 24 bases remaining between them. The CDR3 contains 19 residues. Looked up from germline, CDR1 is SGHVS and CDR2 is FQNEAQ. The CDR3 region has the DNA TGTGCCAGCAGCCCCCCTAGGACACAGTGGTCGGGGGCCAAAAACATTCAGTACTTC. Protein product: CASSPPRTQWSGAKNIQYF.

The chain employs TRBV3-1 and TRBJ1-5; tentatively, D is TRBD1 (6 bases). V was trimmed by 0 bases and J by 7 bases, leaving 13 bases between them. This CDR3 has 15 amino acids. Germline V gives CDR1 LGHDT, CDR2 YNNKEL (reference sequence). CDR3 region: CASSQDNQGRQPQHF. CDR3 DNA sequence: TGTGCCAGCAGCCAAGATAACCAGGGGCGACAGCCCCAGCATTTT.

The CDR3 reads CASSQYREQYF. CDR3 bases: TGTGCCAGCAGCCAATATCGCGAGCAGTACTTC. The chain is built from TRBV14 and TRBJ2-7; D remains ambiguous. Germline V lookup: CDR1 SGHDN, CDR2 FVKESK. V was trimmed by 2 bases and J by 6 bases, leaving 5 bases between them. The CDR3 totals 11 residues.